This passage covers 24 T cell receptor beta chains from one sample sequenced in a study of blood T cell repertoires in COVID-19. Using immunoSEQ multiplex PCR, the repertoire was profiled, and TCRdb retains in-frame clones only, with some absent. Of more than 95,000 clones detected, roughly four fifths appear once; the ten largest clones hold 6%. Sequenced: peripheral blood. Every receptor here comes from a man older than 75 with COVID-19, enrolled during active disease.

This clone was detected only once. This sequence joins TRBV5-8 and TRBJ1-4; the D gene is possibly TRBD1 (5 bases). Between the trimmed V and J ends, which lost 2 bases and 5 bases, there was a span of 7 bases. CDR1 is SGHTS, CDR2 YDEGEE, per germline. The CDR3 sequence is 13 residues long. CDR3 residues: CASSFKGNEKLFF. The CDR3 region has the DNA TGTGCCAGCAGCTTTAAGGGGAATGAAAAACTGTTTTTT.

This sequence joins TRBV19 and TRBJ1-1; D gene uncertain. Trimming stripped 3 bases from V and 4 bases from J, with 24 bases between. The CDR3 runs to 18 residues. CDR1 and CDR2 (germline): LNHDA, SQIVND (reference sequence). The CDR3 bases are TGTGCCAGTAGTATGTTTCCCGTAAGTCCACTGACTCTCACTGAAGCTTTCTTT. Its translation is CASSMFPVSPLTLTEAFF.

The chain links TRBV19 to TRBJ1-1; D call uncertain. CDR3 size: 15 residues. V lost 0 bases and J 1 base, leaving 9 bases between the germline ends. The germline gives CDR1 LNHDA, CDR2 SQIVND (reference sequence). The CDR3 coding sequence is TGTGCCAGTAGTATAGATCTGGCGGGGAACACTGAAGCTTTCTTT. Protein sequence: CASSIDLAGNTEAFF. Full variable domain (missing parts from reference TRBV19 and TRBJ1-1): DGGITQSPKYLFRKEGQNVTLSCEQNLNHDAMYWYRQDPGQGLRLIYYSQIVNDFQKGDIAEGYSVSREKKESFPLTVTSAQKNPTAFYLCASSIDLAGNTEAFFGQGTRLTVV.

This clone was recorded a few times. This rearrangement joins TRBV7-9 to TRBJ2-7, with a possible D match to TRBD1 (5 bases). V was shortened by 4 bases and J by 3 bases, with 19 bases between the two germline ends. The CDR3 is 16 residues long. CDR1 and CDR2 from the germline V gene are SEHNR and FQNEAQ (reference sequence). CDR3 in DNA: TGTGCCAGCAGCTCCCGGCGACAGCAATCTGTCTACGAGCAGTACTTC. It translates to CASSSRRQQSVYEQYF.

J is TRBJ1-2 and V is TRBV30; weak D call: TRBD1 (6 bases). The length of the CDR3 is 15 residues. V was shortened by 0 bases and J by 4 bases, with 15 bases between the two germline ends. The V gene's germline CDR1 is GTSNPN and CDR2 SVGIG (reference sequence). In DNA form, the CDR3 reads TGTGCCTGGAGTGTACAGGGTGGGCTTCCCTATGGCTACACCTTC. Protein product: CAWSVQGGLPYGYTF.

V is TRBV6-9 and J is TRBJ2-7; D not certain. V was clipped by 2 bases and J by 0 bases, with 14 bases between them. This CDR3 has 16 amino acids. Germline V gives CDR1 MNHGY, CDR2 SVAAGI. CDR3 sequence (DNA): TGTGCCAGCAGTTATCGTCTCCCTCTCCCCTCCTACGAGCAGTACTTC. Amino acids: CASSYRLPLPSYEQYF.

Concerning this clone itself: Other DNA sequences of this sample code for an identical CDR3. Here the CDR3 DNA reads TGTGCCAGCAGCCCTGGACAGGGGAACACCGGGGAGCTGTTTTTT. It translates to CASSPGQGNTGELFF. V gene TRBV11-3 combines with J gene TRBJ2-2, with TRBD1 matching over 8 bases. The germline gives CDR1 SGHNT, CDR2 YENEEA. With V trimmed by 5 bases and J by 1 base, 3 bases remained unmatched. This CDR3 is built from 15 residues.

Concerning this clone itself: A junction end diverges from the germline sequence, so it may reflect a read error. The V gene is TRBV9, the J gene TRBJ2-1; 9 bases agree with TRBD2. CDR1 is SGDLS and CDR2 is YYNGEE in the germline V gene. This CDR3 spans 16 amino acids. The CDR3 nucleotides are TGTGCCAGCAACGTAGGGAATAGCGGGAGTCTCAATGAGCAGTTCTTC. Translating gives CASNVGNSGSLNEQFF.

The chain recombines TRBV5-6 with TRBJ2-7; 7 positions agree with TRBD1. The germline gives CDR1 SGHDT, CDR2 YYEEEE. With 4 bases clipped from V and 0 bases from J, the junction kept 4 bases outside the gene matches. This CDR3 region has 14 residues. CDR3 sequence reads: CASSSWDSSYEQYF. The CDR3 bases are TGTGCCAGCAGCAGCTGGGACAGCTCCTACGAGCAGTACTTC. Combining the CDR3 with reference TRBV5-6 and TRBJ2-7 gives the whole variable domain DAGVTQSPTHLIKTRGQQVTLRCSPKSGHDTVSWYQQALGQGPQFIFQYYEEEERQRGNFPDRFSGHQFPNYSSELNVNALLLGDSALYLCASSSWDSSYEQYFGPGTRLTVT.

This rearrangement joins TRBV5-4 to TRBJ2-2, with TRBD2 matching over 9 bases. V lost 0 bases to trimming and J lost 4 bases; unmatched junction nucleotides: 4. The CDR3 sequence is 16 residues long. Germline V CDR1 and CDR2: SGHNT, YYREEE (reference sequence). The CDR3 here is CASSLGLAGVTGELFF. The DNA for the CDR3 is TGTGCCAGCAGCTTGGGCTTAGCGGGAGTCACCGGGGAGCTGTTTTTT.

Here the CDR3 reads CASSLGTSGLYEQYF. CDR3 sequence (DNA): TGTGCCAGCAGCCTGGGGACTAGCGGGTTATACGAGCAGTACTTC. The chain joins TRBV7-2 to TRBJ2-7; 12 bases line up with TRBD2. This CDR3 comprises 15 residues. Looked up from germline, CDR1 is SGHTA and CDR2 is FQGNSA. Trimming cost V 5 bases and J 4 bases; bases outside gene matches: 6.

The chain joins TRBV6-2 or TRBV6-3 to TRBJ2-5, with D perhaps matching TRBD1 (5 bases). Germline CDR1 reads MNHEY; CDR2 reads SVGEGT. The CDR3 runs 14 residues. Trimming removed 2 bases at V and 1 base at J, with 8 bases between. This chain's CDR3 is CASSYPDSQETQYF. CDR3 nucleotides: TGTGCCAGCAGTTACCCCGACAGCCAAGAGACCCAGTACTTC.

This rearrangement joins TRBV21-1 to TRBJ2-2; the table calls TRBD1, which could not be checked here. TRBV21-1 constitutes a pseudogene. The CDR3 length is 17 residues. The CDR3 here is CASKPTGTTPNTGELFF. The CDR3, as DNA: TGTGCCAGCAAACCAACAGGTACTACTCCGAACACCGGGGAGCTGTTTTTT.

In DNA form, the CDR3 reads TGTGCCAGCAGCGTAGTAGCGGGATGGACCGGGGAGCTGTTTTTT. It codes for CASSVVAGWTGELFF. This sequence joins TRBV9 and TRBJ2-2, with 8 nucleotides matching TRBD2. After removal of 0 bases from V and 5 bases from J, the junction contained 3 bases not matched to a gene. Germline CDR1 is SGDLS and CDR2 is YYNGEE. The CDR3 runs to 15 residues. Combining the CDR3 with reference TRBV9 and TRBJ2-2 gives the whole variable domain DSGVTQTPKHLITATGQRVTLRCSPRSGDLSVYWYQQSLDQGLQFLIQYYNGEERAKGNILERFSAQQFPDLHSELNLSSLELGDSALYFCASSVVAGWTGELFFGEGSRLTVL.

This chain connects TRBV28 to TRBJ1-2; 7 bases are shared with TRBD1. Germline V gives CDR1 MDHEN, CDR2 SYDVKM. V shed 3 bases, J shed 4 bases, and the junction held 8 bases outside the gene matches. The CDR3 consists of 15 residues. The CDR3 sequence is CASSLAGGGIYGYTF. As DNA, the CDR3 is TGTGCCAGCAGTTTGGCGGGAGGGGGCATCTATGGCTACACCTTC.

This clone was recorded only once. The V call is TRBV9, the J call TRBJ2-2; D ambiguous. The ends were cut back, 3 bases at V and 5 bases at J, with 14 bases in the middle. The CDR3 sequence is 15 residues long. The germline gives CDR1 SGDLS, CDR2 YYNGEE. The CDR3 loop is CASSAQASNTGELFF. CDR3 bases: TGTGCCAGCAGCGCTCAAGCAAGTAATACCGGGGAGCTGTTTTTT. The full variable domain, completed using reference TRBV9 and TRBJ2-2, is DSGVTQTPKHLITATGQRVTLRCSPRSGDLSVYWYQQSLDQGLQFLIQYYNGEERAKGNILERFSAQQFPDLHSELNLSSLELGDSALYFCASSAQASNTGELFFGEGSRLTVL.

The V and J genes are TRBV28 and TRBJ2-7; 8 positions match TRBD1. This CDR3 has 13 amino acids. Trimming cost V 8 bases and J 0 bases; bases outside gene matches: 3. Germline assignment: CDR1 MDHEN and CDR2 SYDVKM. CDR3 loop: CASEDRASYEQYF. The CDR3 nucleotides are TGTGCCAGCGAGGACAGGGCCTCCTACGAGCAGTACTTC.

This chain uses TRBV5-4 with TRBJ1-2; D ambiguous. Trimming pared 5 bases from V and 6 bases from J, leaving 14 bases between. Germline V lookup: CDR1 SGHNT, CDR2 YYREEE (reference sequence). The CDR3 sequence is 13 residues long. The CDR3 DNA is TGTGCCAGCAGTCAACCCCGACGGGATGGCTACACCTTC. Translated, it gives CASSQPRRDGYTF.

This clone was counted only a few times. The chain links TRBV28 to TRBJ1-6; tentatively, D is TRBD1 (6 bases). The CDR3 spans 15 residues. Trimming pared 3 bases from V and 4 bases from J, leaving 10 bases between. The germline gives CDR1 MDHEN, CDR2 SYDVKM. The CDR3 reads CASSFWTEYNSPLHF. CDR3 nucleotide sequence: TGTGCCAGCAGTTTTTGGACAGAATATAATTCACCCCTCCACTTT.

The chain has TRBV19 and TRBJ2-3; D gene uncertain. CDR3 size: 13 residues. Germline-derived CDR1 and CDR2 are LNHDA and SQIVND (reference sequence). V was cut by 5 bases and J by 1 base, with 7 bases left in between. The CDR3 DNA is TGTGCCAGTAGTGTCGGTGGCACAGATACGCAGTATTTT. It codes for CASSVGGTDTQYF.

The chain combines TRBV5-1 with TRBJ2-1; TRBD2 aligns across 7 bases. V lost 3 bases, J lost 7 bases, and 13 bases stayed unmatched. CDR1 is SGHRS, CDR2 YFSETQ, per germline. The CDR3 spans 16 residues. This CDR3 is CASSSTISGVGNEQFF. The CDR3 nucleotides are TGCGCCAGCAGCTCTACTATAAGCGGGGTAGGGAATGAGCAGTTCTTC.

This chain links TRBV5-1 with TRBJ2-3; no clear D. This CDR3 is built from 16 residues. V was shortened by 4 bases and J by 0 bases, with 15 bases between the two germline ends. CDR1 is SGHRS, CDR2 YFSETQ, per germline. CDR3 coding DNA: TGCGCCAGCAGCGCCCACTTAGCTGCTAGCACAGATACGCAGTATTTT. It yields the protein CASSAHLAASTDTQYF.

The V and J genes are TRBV6-5 and TRBJ1-2, with D perhaps matching TRBD1 (6 bases). Germline V gives CDR1 MNHEY, CDR2 SVGAGI. CDR3 length: 11 residues. V lost 8 bases to trimming and J lost 5 bases, with 9 bases between them. The CDR3 spells CASLQGYGYTF. CDR3 coding DNA: TGTGCCAGCCTCCAGGGGTATGGCTACACCTTC.

V usage is TRBV7-3 and J usage is TRBJ2-2, with 7 bases matching TRBD1. The CDR3 loop spans 14 amino acids. From germline, CDR1 is SGHTA and CDR2 FQGTGA. J was trimmed by 5 bases and V by 5 bases; bases with no gene match: 5. CDR3 DNA sequence: TGTGCCAGCAGCGTCGACAGGGATACCGGGGAGCTGTTTTTT. Residues: CASSVDRDTGELFF.